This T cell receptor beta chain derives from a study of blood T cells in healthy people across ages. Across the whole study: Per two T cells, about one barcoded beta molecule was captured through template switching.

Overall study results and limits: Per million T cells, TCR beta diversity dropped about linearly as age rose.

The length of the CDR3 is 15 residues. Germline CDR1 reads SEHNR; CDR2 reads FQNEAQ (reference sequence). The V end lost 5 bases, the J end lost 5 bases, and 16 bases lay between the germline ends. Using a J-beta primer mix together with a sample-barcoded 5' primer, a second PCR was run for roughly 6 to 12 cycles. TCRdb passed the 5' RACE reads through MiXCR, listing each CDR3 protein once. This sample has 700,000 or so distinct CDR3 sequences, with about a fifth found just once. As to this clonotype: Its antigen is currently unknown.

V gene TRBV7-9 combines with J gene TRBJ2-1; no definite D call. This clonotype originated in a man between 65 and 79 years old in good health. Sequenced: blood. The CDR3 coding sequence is TGTGCCAGCAGCCTTCCCATGAGTTCAGACAATGAGCAGTTCTTC. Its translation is CASSLPMSSDNEQFF.